The TCR beta chain under discussion was sequenced for a study of human T cells and chemical hapten exposure. This clonotype was seen at least ten times. Stated time point: healthy volunteer bleed at 6 weeks. Unfractionated whole blood yielded total RNA. Under the authors' procedure: Samples held a median of around 100,000 TCRs, range about 23,224–700,000. TCRdb passed the RACE reads through MiXCR, listing each CDR3 protein once. These V and J calls derive from TCRdb rather than the authors' analysis. The sample lists approximately 59,000 distinct CDR3 sequences; roughly 6.6% were seen once. The origin of this receptor is a female donor in good health. Some clones in this sample may be carry-over from other donors' samples. What was sequenced was whole blood.

The CDR3 DNA reads as TGCAGCGTTGAAGGGGGGGTGGCGGGACCCTCACGCGAGCAGTACTTC. It encodes CSVEGGVAGPSREQYF. The V and J genes are TRBV29-1 and TRBJ2-7; perhaps TRBD2 as D (6 bases). With 1 base removed from V and 6 bases from J, the gap between germline ends came to 22 bases. Germline CDR1 SQVTM, CDR2 ANQGSEA. The CDR3 consists of 16 residues.